A selection of T cell receptor beta chains follows, all from one sample in a study of T cells in Graves' hyperthyroidism and ophthalmopathy. TCRdb reprocessed the multiplex PCR reads via MiXCR and lists one record per CDR3 protein. Found here are about 600,000 distinct CDR3 sequences, more than 13% of them singletons; the top ten hold roughly 7%. The sample comprised blood. Every receptor here comes from a woman between 18 and 29 years old with Graves' ophthalmopathy. Each CDR3 is given with its conserved first and last residue. The D gene is left open where the match is weak. Some rows mark clone size as missing; the rest say once, few, many or name a class of expanded clone.

>many|TRBD1|TRBJ1-3|TRBV2
TGTGCCAGCACTTACAGGGGTCGAAACACCATATATTTT
CASTYRGRNTIYF
>many|.|TRBJ2-7|TRBV20-1
TGCAGTGCTAGAGATCGAAGGACCACCTACGAGCAGTACTTC
CSARDRRTTYEQYF
>.|.|TRBJ1-2|TRBV27
TGTGCCAGCAGTTCCGGGACATCGGGGGCGGCTGGCTACACCTTC
CASSSGTSGAAGYTF
>.|.|TRBJ1-2|TRBV7-3
TGTGCCAGCAGCTTAACGGGGGGCCCCTACTATGGCTACACCTTC
CASSLTGGPYYGYTF
>many|.|TRBJ1-2|TRBV29-1
TGCAGCGTTGACCTTCAACAGGACTATGGCTACACCTTC
CSVDLQQDYGYTF
>many|TRBD2|TRBJ2-3|TRBV5-8
TGTGCCAGCAGCTTAACGACTAGCGCAAGCACAGATACGCAGTATTTT
CASSLTTSASTDTQYF
>many|.|TRBJ2-2|TRBV2
TGTGCCAGCAGTGAAGAGGAGCGGATTAACACCGGGGAGCTGTTTTTT
CASSEEERINTGELFF
>many|TRBD1|TRBJ2-5|TRBV19
TGTGCCAGTGGCCGACAGGGGCAAGAGACCCAGTACTTC
CASGRQGQETQYF
>many|TRBD2|TRBJ2-1|TRBV20-1
TGCAGTGCTAGCCCCTGGACTAGCGGGACCTACAATGAGCAGTTCTTC
CSASPWTSGTYNEQFF
>many|TRBD2|TRBJ2-1|TRBV2
TGTGCCAGCTTTTGGCGGGAGGAAGAGCAGTTCTTC
CASFWREEEQFF
>many|.|TRBJ1-4|TRBV7-9
TGTGCCAGCAGCCCCGGGAGCATTGAAAAACTGTTTTTT
CASSPGSIEKLFF
>.|TRBD1|TRBJ1-2|TRBV4-1
TGCGCCAGCAGCCAACCCAGACAGGGCAACTATGGCTACACCTTC
CASSQPRQGNYGYTF
>many|TRBD2|TRBJ2-5|TRBV2
TGTGCCAGCAGTGAACGGGCCGGGATAATTATAGCGGGAAAAAAGACCCAGTACTTC
CASSERAGIIIAGKKTQYF
>.|.|TRBJ1-2|TRBV6-1
TGTGCCAGCGTAGAGCCCGGGGCCGGTGGCTACACCTTC
CASVEPGAGGYTF
>once|TRBD1|TRBJ2-7|TRBV28
TGTGCCAGCAGTTTATCTGGGACAGAATACGAGCAGTACTTC
CASSLSGTEYEQYF
>many|.|TRBJ2-1|TRBV7-2
TGTGCCAGCAGCTTAGCGATTTACAATGAGCAGTTCTTC
CASSLAIYNEQFF
>.|.|TRBJ2-3|TRBV4-2
TGTGCCAGCAGCCAAAGGGGGGGCCCAGATACGCAGTATTTT
CASSQRGGPDTQYF
>.|.|TRBJ1-4|TRBV4-1
TGCGCCAGCAGCCAACCCTGGGCGGCAACTAATGAAAAACTGTTTTTT
CASSQPWAATNEKLFF
>.|TRBD2|TRBJ2-6|TRBV9
TGTGCCAGCAGCGTCGCCTTCAGAGCGGGAGCAGGTGGGGCCAACGTCCTGACTTTC
CASSVAFRAGAGGANVLTF
>.|.|TRBJ1-5|TRBV6-2/TRBV6-3
TGTGCCAGCAGTTACCTCCAGGGTTATAGCAATCAGCCCCAGCATTTT
CASSYLQGYSNQPQHF
>many|.|TRBJ2-7|TRBV28
TGTGCCAGCAGTTTAACGCCTCCTTTTTCCTACGAGCAGTACTTC
CASSLTPPFSYEQYF
>few|.|TRBJ2-2|TRBV12-3/TRBV12-4
TGTGCCAGCAGGGAAGATGAGTACCCCACCGGGGAGCTGTTTTTT
CASREDEYPTGELFF
>many|.|TRBJ1-2|TRBV3-1
TGTGCCAGCAGCCAAGATACCAGGCTTGGGAATGGCTACACCTTC
CASSQDTRLGNGYTF
>many|TRBD2|TRBJ2-3|TRBV3-1
TGTGCCAGCAGCCAGCGGGCTAGCGGGAGCACAGATACGCAGTATTTT
CASSQRASGSTDTQYF
>many|TRBD2|TRBJ2-7|TRBV11-1
TGTGCCAGCAGCTTAGGCGGGAGGGCACAATACTACGAGCAGTACTTC
CASSLGGRAQYYEQYF
>many|.|TRBJ2-5|TRBV12-3/TRBV12-4
TGTGCCAGCAGTTCTGGGTCACAAACTCCCCAAGAGACCCAGTACTTC
CASSSGSQTPQETQYF
>many|.|TRBJ1-5|TRBV11-3
TGTGCCAGCAGCCAGGGACATTTTGCTAATCAGCCCCAGCATTTT
CASSQGHFANQPQHF